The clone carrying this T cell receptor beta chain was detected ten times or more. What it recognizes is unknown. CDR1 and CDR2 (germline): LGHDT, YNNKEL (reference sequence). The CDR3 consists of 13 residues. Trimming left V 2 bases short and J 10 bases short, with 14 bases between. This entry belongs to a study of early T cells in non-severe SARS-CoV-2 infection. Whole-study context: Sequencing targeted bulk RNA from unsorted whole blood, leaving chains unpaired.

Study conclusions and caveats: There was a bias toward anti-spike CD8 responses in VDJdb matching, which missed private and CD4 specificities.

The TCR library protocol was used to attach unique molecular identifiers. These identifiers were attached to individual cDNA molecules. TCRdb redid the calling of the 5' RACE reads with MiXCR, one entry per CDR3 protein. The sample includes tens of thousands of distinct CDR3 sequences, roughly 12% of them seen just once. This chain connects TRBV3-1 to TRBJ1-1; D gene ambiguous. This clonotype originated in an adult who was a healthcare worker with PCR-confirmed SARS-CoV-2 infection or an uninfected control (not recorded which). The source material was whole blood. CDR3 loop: CASSQIENAGAFF. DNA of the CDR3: TGTGCCAGCAGCCAAATAGAAAATGCAGGAGCTTTCTTT. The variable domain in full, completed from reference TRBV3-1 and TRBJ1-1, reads DTAVSQTPKYLVTQMGNDKSIKCEQNLGHDTMYWYKQDSKKFLKIMFSYNNKELIINETVPNRFSPKSPDKAHLNLHINSLELGDSAVYFCASSQIENAGAFFGQGTRLTVV.